This is a list of T cell receptor beta chains from one sample in a study of T cell repertoires in aging, cancer and after chemotherapy. TCRdb re-called the multiplex PCR reads with MiXCR, one entry per CDR3 protein. The sample has 8,500 to 10,000 distinct CDR3 sequences, approximately 40% seen once. The sample comprised blood. These receptors were obtained from a human donor in good health. CDR3s include the opening cysteine and the closing phenylalanine or tryptophan. The order of the fields is clone size, V gene, D gene, J gene, CDR3 DNA, CDR3 protein. The D gene is left open where the match is weak. For some rows the clone size is stated as once, few or many, or as a class when expanded; others skip it.

clone size: .; V gene: TRBV5-6; D gene: .; J gene: TRBJ2-1; CDR3 DNA: TGTGCCAGCAGCTCCGTTGGAGAGTCGAATGAGCAGTTCTTC; CDR3 protein: CASSSVGESNEQFF
clone size: .; V gene: TRBV18; D gene: .; J gene: TRBJ2-3; CDR3 DNA: TGTGCCAGCTCACCAGTCCATGAGCGTGGCACAGATACGCAGTATTTT; CDR3 protein: CASSPVHERGTDTQYF
clone size: few; V gene: TRBV5-4; D gene: .; J gene: TRBJ2-2; CDR3 DNA: TGTGCCAGCAGCTTGACAGGGACAAGTGCCGGGGAGCTGTTTTTT; CDR3 protein: CASSLTGTSAGELFF
clone size: .; V gene: TRBV27; D gene: .; J gene: TRBJ1-4; CDR3 DNA: TGTGCCAGCAGTTCCCTCACGGCAGGGGAAAAACTGTTTTTT; CDR3 protein: CASSSLTAGEKLFF
clone size: .; V gene: TRBV18; D gene: TRBD2; J gene: TRBJ2-1; CDR3 DNA: TGTGCCAGCTCACCGACTAGCGGGAGTCCCCATGAGCAGTTCTTC; CDR3 protein: CASSPTSGSPHEQFF
clone size: .; V gene: TRBV5-5; D gene: .; J gene: TRBJ1-2; CDR3 DNA: TGTGCCAGCAGCTTGGTGTCGGGGATAAATGGCTACACCTTC; CDR3 protein: CASSLVSGINGYTF
clone size: medium-sized; V gene: TRBV19; D gene: .; J gene: TRBJ2-6; CDR3 DNA: TGTGCCAGTAGTATTGGGGATGCGGGGGCCAACGTCCTGACTTTC; CDR3 protein: CASSIGDAGANVLTF
clone size: medium-sized; V gene: TRBV29-1; D gene: .; J gene: TRBJ2-6; CDR3 DNA: TGCAGCGTTGCCAGGGACACCGACTCTGGGGCCAACGTCCTGACTTTC; CDR3 protein: CSVARDTDSGANVLTF
clone size: few; V gene: TRBV27; D gene: .; J gene: TRBJ2-2; CDR3 DNA: TGTGCCAGCAGTTTATTAATCTCTAACACCGGGGAGCTGTTTTTT; CDR3 protein: CASSLLISNTGELFF
clone size: few; V gene: TRBV6-1; D gene: .; J gene: TRBJ1-2; CDR3 DNA: TGTGCCAGCCAGATACGACTGTATGGCTACACCTTC; CDR3 protein: CASQIRLYGYTF
clone size: few; V gene: TRBV6-5; D gene: .; J gene: TRBJ2-2; CDR3 DNA: TGTGCCAGCGTGGTAGGCATACCCGGGGAGCTGTTTTTT; CDR3 protein: CASVVGIPGELFF
clone size: .; V gene: TRBV6-6; D gene: .; J gene: TRBJ2-1; CDR3 DNA: TGTGCCAGCAGTGCAACTAGTTACAATGAGCAGTTCTTC; CDR3 protein: CASSATSYNEQFF
clone size: .; V gene: TRBV2; D gene: .; J gene: TRBJ2-5; CDR3 DNA: TGTGCCAGCAGTGTATGGGACACCCAAGAGACCCAGTACTTC; CDR3 protein: CASSVWDTQETQYF
clone size: .; V gene: TRBV19; D gene: TRBD2; J gene: TRBJ2-3; CDR3 DNA: TGTGCCTCTAATAGCGGGAACACAGATACGCAGTATTTT; CDR3 protein: CASNSGNTDTQYF
clone size: few; V gene: TRBV6-2/TRBV6-3; D gene: .; J gene: TRBJ1-1; CDR3 DNA: TGTGCCAGCAGTTACGGGGGGTTGAACACTGAAGCTTTCTTT; CDR3 protein: CASSYGGLNTEAFF
clone size: .; V gene: TRBV6-1; D gene: .; J gene: TRBJ2-6; CDR3 DNA: TGTGCCAGCAGTCACAGGGCTGGGGCCAACGTCCTGACTTTC; CDR3 protein: CASSHRAGANVLTF
clone size: .; V gene: TRBV5-6; D gene: TRBD1; J gene: TRBJ1-2; CDR3 DNA: TGTGCCAGCAGCTCCGAGGGAGGGACAGGGGGCGGCTATGGCTACACCTTC; CDR3 protein: CASSSEGGTGGGYGYTF
clone size: few; V gene: TRBV6-5; D gene: .; J gene: TRBJ1-2; CDR3 DNA: TGTGCCAGCAGTTACTCGGGGGGAAGGGGCTACACCTTC; CDR3 protein: CASSYSGGRGYTF
clone size: medium-sized; V gene: TRBV29-1; D gene: .; J gene: TRBJ2-1; CDR3 DNA: TGCAGCGTTGCTAGGACAGTCTACAATGAGCAGTTCTTC; CDR3 protein: CSVARTVYNEQFF
clone size: .; V gene: TRBV7-4; D gene: .; J gene: TRBJ1-5; CDR3 DNA: TGTGCCAGCAGTTCTAACAGGAATAGCAATCAGCCCCAGCATTTT; CDR3 protein: CASSSNRNSNQPQHF
clone size: few; V gene: TRBV5-4; D gene: .; J gene: TRBJ2-5; CDR3 DNA: TGTGCCAGCAGCTTGGCCGCCAGCAAAGAGACCCAGTACTTC; CDR3 protein: CASSLAASKETQYF
clone size: few; V gene: TRBV27; D gene: TRBD1; J gene: TRBJ2-6; CDR3 DNA: TGTGCCAGCAGTAGGGGACAGGGGCCTTTCTCTGGGGCCAACGTCCTGACTTTC; CDR3 protein: CASSRGQGPFSGANVLTF
clone size: few; V gene: TRBV30; D gene: .; J gene: TRBJ1-2; CDR3 DNA: TGTGCCTCCCCACGATCAGGGAGCTATGGCTACACCTTC; CDR3 protein: CASPRSGSYGYTF